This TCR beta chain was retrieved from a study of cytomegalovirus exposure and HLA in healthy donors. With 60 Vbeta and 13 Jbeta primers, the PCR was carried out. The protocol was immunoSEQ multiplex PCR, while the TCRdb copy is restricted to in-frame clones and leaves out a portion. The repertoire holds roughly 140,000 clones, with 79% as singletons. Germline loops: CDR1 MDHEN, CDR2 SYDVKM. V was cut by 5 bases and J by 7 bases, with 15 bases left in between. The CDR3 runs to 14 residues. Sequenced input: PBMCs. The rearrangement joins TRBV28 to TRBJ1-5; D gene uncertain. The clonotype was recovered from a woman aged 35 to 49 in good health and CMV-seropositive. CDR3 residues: CASSDQVGSQPQHF. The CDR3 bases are TGTGCCAGCAGTGACCAAGTAGGGAGCCAGCCCCAGCATTTT.